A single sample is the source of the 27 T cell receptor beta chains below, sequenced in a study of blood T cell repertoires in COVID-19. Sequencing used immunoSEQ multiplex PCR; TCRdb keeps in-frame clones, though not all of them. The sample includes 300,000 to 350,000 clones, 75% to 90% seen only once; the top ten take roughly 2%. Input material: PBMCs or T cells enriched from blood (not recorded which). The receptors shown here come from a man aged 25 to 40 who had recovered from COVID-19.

CDR3 DNA: TGTGCCAGCAGGCCGGGACAGGGGAACACCGGGGAGCTGTTTTTT. Its translation: CASRPGQGNTGELFF. V gene TRBV27 combines with J gene TRBJ2-2; 9 bases agree with TRBD1. This CDR3 is 15 amino acids long. CDR1 MNHEY and CDR2 SMNVEV come from the germline V gene (reference sequence). The junction had 3 bases not matched to a gene; V was cut back by 6 bases and J by 1 base.

The CDR3 is CASSDPGQGRATNEKLFF. In DNA, the CDR3 is TGCGCCAGCAGTGATCCGGGACAGGGCCGTGCAACTAATGAAAAACTGTTTTTT. This chain joins TRBV10-1 and TRBJ1-4; 9 bases are a match to TRBD1. The ends lost 3 bases at V and 0 bases at J; junction bases unmatched: 8. The CDR3 totals 18 residues. Looked up from germline, CDR1 is WNHNN and CDR2 is SYGVQD (reference sequence).

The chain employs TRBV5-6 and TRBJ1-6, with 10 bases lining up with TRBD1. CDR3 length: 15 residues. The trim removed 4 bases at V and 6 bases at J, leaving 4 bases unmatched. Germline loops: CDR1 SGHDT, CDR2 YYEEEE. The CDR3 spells CASSDGTGVNSPLHF. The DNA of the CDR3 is TGTGCCAGCAGCGACGGGACAGGGGTTAATTCACCCCTCCACTTT.

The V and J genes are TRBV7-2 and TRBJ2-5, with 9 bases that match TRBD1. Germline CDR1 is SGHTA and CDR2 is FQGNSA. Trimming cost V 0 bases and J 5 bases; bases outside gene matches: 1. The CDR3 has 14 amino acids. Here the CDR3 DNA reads TGTGCCAGCAGCTTAGCCGGGACAGGGGAGACCCAGTACTTC. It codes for CASSLAGTGETQYF.

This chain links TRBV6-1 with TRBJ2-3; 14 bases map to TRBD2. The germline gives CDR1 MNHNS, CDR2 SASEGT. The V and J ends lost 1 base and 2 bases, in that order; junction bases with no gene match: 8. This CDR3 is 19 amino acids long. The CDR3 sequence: CASSEGTSGGFSDTDTQYF. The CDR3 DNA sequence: TGTGCCAGCAGTGAAGGGACTAGCGGGGGGTTCAGCGACACAGATACGCAGTATTTT.

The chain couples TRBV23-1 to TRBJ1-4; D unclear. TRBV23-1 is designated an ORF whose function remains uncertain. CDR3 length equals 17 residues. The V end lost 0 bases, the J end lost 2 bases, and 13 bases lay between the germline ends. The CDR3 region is CASSQSRGSGTNEKLFF. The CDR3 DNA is TGCGCCAGCAGTCAATCTAGAGGGTCGGGGACTAATGAAAAACTGTTTTTT.

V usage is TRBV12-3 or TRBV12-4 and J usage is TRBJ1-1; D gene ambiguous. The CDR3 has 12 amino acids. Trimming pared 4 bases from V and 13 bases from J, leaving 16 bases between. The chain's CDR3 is CASSSSLGTGFF. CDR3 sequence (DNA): TGTGCCAGCAGTTCTTCACTCGGTACGGGTTTCTTT.

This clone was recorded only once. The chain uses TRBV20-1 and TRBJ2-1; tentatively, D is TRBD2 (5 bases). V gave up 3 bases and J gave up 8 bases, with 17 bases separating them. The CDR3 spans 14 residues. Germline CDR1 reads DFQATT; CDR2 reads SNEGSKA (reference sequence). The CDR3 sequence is CSASRGNLGDEQFF. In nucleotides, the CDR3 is TGCAGTGCTAGTCGGGGAAATCTCGGGGATGAGCAGTTCTTC.

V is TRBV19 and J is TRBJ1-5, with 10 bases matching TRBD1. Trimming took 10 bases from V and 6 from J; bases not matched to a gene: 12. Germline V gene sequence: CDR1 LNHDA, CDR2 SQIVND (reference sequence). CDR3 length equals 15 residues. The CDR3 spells CATSAGTGVRQPQHF. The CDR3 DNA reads TGTGCCACCTCGGCCGGGACAGGGGTTCGTCAGCCCCAGCATTTT.

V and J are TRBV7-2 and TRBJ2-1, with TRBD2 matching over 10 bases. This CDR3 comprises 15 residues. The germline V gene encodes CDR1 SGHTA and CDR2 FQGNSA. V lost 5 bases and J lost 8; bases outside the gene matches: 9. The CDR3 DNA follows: TGTGCCAGCAGCCGGGCAGCGGGGGGGCTGTATGAGCAGTTCTTC. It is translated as CASSRAAGGLYEQFF. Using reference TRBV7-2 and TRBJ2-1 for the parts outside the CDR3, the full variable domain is GAGVSQSPSNKVTEKGKDVELRCDPISGHTALYWYRQSLGQGLEFLIYFQGNSAPDKSGLPSDRFSAERTGGSVSTLTIQRTQQEDSAVYLCASSRAAGGLYEQFFGPGTRLTVL.

The CDR3 reads CASLRWGRETQYF. Here the CDR3 DNA reads TGTGCCAGCCTCCGTTGGGGGAGGGAGACCCAGTACTTC. V gene TRBV6-5 combines with J gene TRBJ2-5; a weak D match, TRBD2 (6 bases). The CDR3 spans 13 residues. V shed 8 bases and J shed 5 bases, with 15 bases lying between them. Germline V gene data show CDR1 as MNHEY and CDR2 as SVGAGI.

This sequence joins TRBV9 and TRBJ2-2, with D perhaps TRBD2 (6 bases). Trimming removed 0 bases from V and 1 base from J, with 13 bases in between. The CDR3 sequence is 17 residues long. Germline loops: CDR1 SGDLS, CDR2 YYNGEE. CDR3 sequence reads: CASSVEGGGLNTGELFF. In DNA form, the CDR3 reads TGTGCCAGCAGCGTAGAAGGTGGGGGGTTGAACACCGGGGAGCTGTTTTTT.

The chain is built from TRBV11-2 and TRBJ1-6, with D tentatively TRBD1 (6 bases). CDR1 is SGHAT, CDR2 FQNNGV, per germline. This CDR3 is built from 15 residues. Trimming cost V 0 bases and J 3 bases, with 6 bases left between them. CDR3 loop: CASSLEGGYNSPLHF. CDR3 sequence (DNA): TGTGCCAGCAGCTTAGAAGGGGGCTATAATTCACCCCTCCACTTT.

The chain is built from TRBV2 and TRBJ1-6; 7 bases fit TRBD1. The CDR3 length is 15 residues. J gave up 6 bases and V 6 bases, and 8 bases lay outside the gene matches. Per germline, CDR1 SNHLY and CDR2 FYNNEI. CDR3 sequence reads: CASSMGQRGNSPLHF. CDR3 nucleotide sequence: TGTGCCAGCAGCATGGGACAGAGGGGTAATTCACCCCTCCACTTT.

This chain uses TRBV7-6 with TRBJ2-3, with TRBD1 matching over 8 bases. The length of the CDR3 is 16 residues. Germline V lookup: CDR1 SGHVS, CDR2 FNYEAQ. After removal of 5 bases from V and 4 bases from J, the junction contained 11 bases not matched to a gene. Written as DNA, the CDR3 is TGTGCCAGCAGCACAGGACAGGGAGTGAGGTCAGATACGCAGTATTTT. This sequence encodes CASSTGQGVRSDTQYF.

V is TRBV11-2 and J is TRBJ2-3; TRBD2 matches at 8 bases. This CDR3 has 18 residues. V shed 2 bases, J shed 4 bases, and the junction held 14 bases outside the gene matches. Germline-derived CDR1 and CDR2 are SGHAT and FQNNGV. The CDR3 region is CASSLLGLAGSSADTQYF. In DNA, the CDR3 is TGTGCCAGCAGCTTATTGGGTTTAGCGGGGTCTAGCGCAGATACGCAGTATTTT.

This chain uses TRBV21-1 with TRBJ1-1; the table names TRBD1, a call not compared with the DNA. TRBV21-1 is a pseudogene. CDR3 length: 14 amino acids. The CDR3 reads CASSGYRGGSEAFF. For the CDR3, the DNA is TGTGCCAGCAGCGGTTACAGGGGCGGGTCTGAAGCTTTCTTT.

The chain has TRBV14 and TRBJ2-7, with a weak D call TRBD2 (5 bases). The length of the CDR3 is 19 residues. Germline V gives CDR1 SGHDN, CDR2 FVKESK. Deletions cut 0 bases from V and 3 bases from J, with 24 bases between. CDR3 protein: CASSQELWEDGIAVYEQYF. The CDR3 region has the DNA TGTGCCAGCAGCCAAGAACTTTGGGAAGACGGGATCGCTGTCTACGAGCAGTACTTC.

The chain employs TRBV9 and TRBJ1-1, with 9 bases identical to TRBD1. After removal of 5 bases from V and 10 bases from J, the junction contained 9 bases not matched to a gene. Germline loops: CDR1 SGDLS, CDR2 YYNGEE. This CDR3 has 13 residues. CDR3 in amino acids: CASSNTGTGRAFF. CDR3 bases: TGTGCCAGCAGTAATACCGGGACAGGGCGAGCTTTCTTT. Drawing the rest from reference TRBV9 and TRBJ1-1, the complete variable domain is DSGVTQTPKHLITATGQRVTLRCSPRSGDLSVYWYQQSLDQGLQFLIQYYNGEERAKGNILERFSAQQFPDLHSELNLSSLELGDSALYFCASSNTGTGRAFFGQGTRLTVV.

As DNA, the CDR3 is TGTGCCAGTAGTATAAAGTCAGGGGGCTTGAGAAGCAATCAGCCCCAGCATTTT. As protein: CASSIKSGGLRSNQPQHF. The rearrangement links TRBV19 to TRBJ1-5; TRBD1 matches at 8 bases. Germline CDR1 is LNHDA and CDR2 is SQIVND (reference sequence). The J segment lost 1 base and the V segment lost 2 bases, leaving 10 bases of the junction unmatched. The CDR3 has 18 amino acids.

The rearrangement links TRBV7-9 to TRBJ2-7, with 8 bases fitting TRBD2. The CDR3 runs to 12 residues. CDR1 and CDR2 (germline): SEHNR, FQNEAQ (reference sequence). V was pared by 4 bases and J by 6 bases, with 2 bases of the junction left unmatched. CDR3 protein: CASSSREGEQYF. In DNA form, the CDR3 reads TGTGCCAGCAGCTCCCGGGAGGGCGAGCAGTACTTC.

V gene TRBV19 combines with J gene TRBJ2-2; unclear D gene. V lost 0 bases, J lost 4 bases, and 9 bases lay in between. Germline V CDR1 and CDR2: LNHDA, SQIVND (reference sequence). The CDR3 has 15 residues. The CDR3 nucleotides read TGTGCCAGTAGTATAGAGGGCAGAATCACCGGGGAGCTGTTTTTT. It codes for CASSIEGRITGELFF.

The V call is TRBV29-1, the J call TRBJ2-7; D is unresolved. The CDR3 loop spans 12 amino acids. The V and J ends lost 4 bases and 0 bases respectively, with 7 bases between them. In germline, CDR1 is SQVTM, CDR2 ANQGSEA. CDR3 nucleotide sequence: TGCAGCGTTGTTGACAACTCCTACGAGCAGTACTTC. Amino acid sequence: CSVVDNSYEQYF.

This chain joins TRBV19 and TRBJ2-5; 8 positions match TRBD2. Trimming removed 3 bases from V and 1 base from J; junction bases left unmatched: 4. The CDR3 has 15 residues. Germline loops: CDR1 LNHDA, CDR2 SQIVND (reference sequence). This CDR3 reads CASSMNGGVQETQYF. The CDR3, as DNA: TGTGCCAGTAGTATGAACGGGGGGGTCCAAGAGACCCAGTACTTC.

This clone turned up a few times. In DNA form, the CDR3 reads TGTGCCAGCAGCCAACGGACAGGTATCATTGAAAAACTGTTTTTT. Translating it yields CASSQRTGIIEKLFF. The chain combines TRBV14 with TRBJ1-4; TRBD1 matches at 7 bases. Germline CDR1 and CDR2: SGHDN and FVKESK. After removal of 2 bases from V and 7 bases from J, the junction contained 7 bases not matched to a gene. The CDR3 totals 15 residues. The full variable domain, completed using reference TRBV14 and TRBJ1-4, is EAGVTQFPSHSVIEKGQTVTLRCDPISGHDNLYWYRRVMGKEIKFLLHFVKESKQDESGMPNNRFLAERTGGTYSTLKVQPAELEDSGVYFCASSQRTGIIEKLFFGSGTQLSVL.

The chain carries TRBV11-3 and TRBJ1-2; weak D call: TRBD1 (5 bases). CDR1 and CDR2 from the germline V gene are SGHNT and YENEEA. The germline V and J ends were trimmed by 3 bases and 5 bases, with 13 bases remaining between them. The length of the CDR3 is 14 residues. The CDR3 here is CASSLATVRYGYTF. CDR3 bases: TGTGCCAGCAGCTTGGCGACAGTTAGATATGGCTACACCTTC.

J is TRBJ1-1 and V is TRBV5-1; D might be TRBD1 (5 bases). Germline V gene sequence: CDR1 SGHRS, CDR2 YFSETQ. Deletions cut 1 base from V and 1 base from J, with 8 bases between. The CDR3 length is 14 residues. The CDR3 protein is CASSLWQGNTEAFF. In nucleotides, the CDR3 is TGCGCCAGCAGCTTGTGGCAGGGGAACACTGAAGCTTTCTTT.